Shown below are 30 T cell receptor beta chains from a single sample sequenced in a study of shared clonotypes between healthy human individuals. Some clones are missing from TCRdb's copy, which holds only in-frame ones; the method was immunoSEQ multiplex PCR. The data contain around 1.1 million clones, approximately 75% of them singletons. Sequencing used memory CD4+ T cells from PBMCs. Subset in this sample: CD45RA-negative fraction. The receptors here all came from a man aged 18 to 29 in good health. Some clones in this sample may be carry-over from other donors' samples.

V usage is TRBV30 and J usage is TRBJ2-7; 7 bases match TRBD2. The CDR3 consists of 15 residues. Trimming removed 2 bases from V and 5 bases from J; junction bases left unmatched: 12. Germline assignment: CDR1 GTSNPN and CDR2 SVGIG (reference sequence). CDR3 in DNA: TGTGCCTGGAGTCGGGAGGCCAACCCCAAGGACGAGCAGTACTTC. Amino acid sequence: CAWSREANPKDEQYF.

This clone occurred a few times. This rearrangement joins TRBV6-5 to TRBJ2-7; tentatively, D is TRBD2 (6 bases). This CDR3 comprises 11 residues. Germline loops: CDR1 MNHEY, CDR2 SVGAGI. Trimming cost V 4 bases and J 9 bases, with 10 bases left between them. In DNA, the CDR3 is TGTGCCAGCAGTTCCCAGGAGGGGCAGTACTTC. It encodes CASSSQEGQYF.

J is TRBJ2-5 and V is TRBV11-3; D call uncertain. The CDR3 loop spans 15 amino acids. Trimming left V 1 base short and J 1 base short, with 10 bases between. CDR1 and CDR2 from the germline V gene are SGHNT and YENEEA. The CDR3 loop is CASSLGTAVQETQYF. DNA of the CDR3: TGTGCCAGCAGCTTAGGGACGGCAGTCCAAGAGACCCAGTACTTC.

This clone appeared once. This chain joins TRBV6-1 and TRBJ1-2; the D is unclear. The CDR3 loop spans 16 amino acids. With 3 bases removed from V and 0 bases from J, the gap between germline ends came to 14 bases. CDR1 and CDR2 from the germline V gene are MNHNS and SASEGT. The CDR3 nucleotides read TGTGCCAGCAGTGAGGCAGGTATCCGCTCTAACTATGGCTACACCTTC. This translates into CASSEAGIRSNYGYTF.

V usage is TRBV20-1 and J usage is TRBJ2-1; D unresolved. The V gene lost 4 bases and the J gene lost 8 bases, with 0 bases spanning the gap. The CDR3 contains 8 residues. Looked up from germline, CDR1 is DFQATT and CDR2 is SNEGSKA (reference sequence). The CDR3 nucleotides are TGCAGTGCTAATGAGCAGTTCTTC. This translates into CSANEQFF.

In its sample, this clone was seen once. The rearrangement joins TRBV6-1 to TRBJ2-1; D may be TRBD2 (5 bases). The CDR3 extends over 14 amino acids. Trimming took off 4 bases at V and 0 bases at J, with 7 bases between the two ends. Germline assignment: CDR1 MNHNS and CDR2 SASEGT. This chain's CDR3 is CASSAGFSYNEQFF. The DNA for the CDR3 is TGTGCCAGCAGTGCGGGGTTCTCCTACAATGAGCAGTTCTTC.

Comments on this clone: The same CDR3 is also encoded by other DNA sequences in this sample. The CDR3 bases are TGTGCCAGCAGACGAGGACTAGCGGGAGGGGGTAGCACAGATACGCAGTATTTT. Protein product: CASRRGLAGGGSTDTQYF. The V call is TRBV7-2, the J call TRBJ2-3, with 15 bases fitting TRBD2. The germline V gene has CDR1 SGHTA and CDR2 FQGNSA. The CDR3 consists of 18 residues. The ends lost 6 bases at V and 0 bases at J; junction bases unmatched: 7.

CDR3: CASSHTRMWDSLYEQYF. The CDR3 bases are TGTGCCAGCAGCCATACAAGGATGTGGGATAGCCTCTACGAGCAGTACTTC. The chain uses TRBV7-2 and TRBJ2-7; D call uncertain. The CDR3 length is 17 residues. Trimming removed 5 bases at V and 3 bases at J, with 23 bases between. The germline V gene encodes CDR1 SGHTA and CDR2 FQGNSA. The entire variable domain, with the rest obtained from reference TRBV7-2 and TRBJ2-7, is as follows: GAGVSQSPSNKVTEKGKDVELRCDPISGHTALYWYRQSLGQGLEFLIYFQGNSAPDKSGLPSDRFSAERTGGSVSTLTIQRTQQEDSAVYLCASSHTRMWDSLYEQYFGPGTRLTVT.

The chain has TRBV4-3 and TRBJ1-2; tentative D call: TRBD1 (6 bases). Germline V CDR1 and CDR2: LGHNA, YSLEER. Trimming stripped 1 base from V and 4 bases from J, with 13 bases between. This CDR3 contains 15 residues. CDR3 sequence: CASSQGGGNGYGYTF. The CDR3 DNA reads as TGCGCCAGCAGCCAAGGAGGGGGGAATGGCTATGGCTACACCTTC.

In its sample, this clone was seen once. The chain recombines TRBV5-5 with TRBJ2-3, with D hard to call. Trimming took 4 bases from V and 1 from J, leaving 10 bases between them. This CDR3 has 14 amino acids. Germline CDR1 SGHKS, CDR2 YYEKEE (reference sequence). DNA of the CDR3: TGTGCCAGCAGCGATGTACGGGGCACAGATACGCAGTATTTT. It is translated as CASSDVRGTDTQYF.

About this clone itself: The sample carries other DNA sequences with the same CDR3. The chain combines TRBV7-2 with TRBJ1-1; 7 bases align to TRBD1. The CDR3 has 14 amino acids. CDR1 SGHTA and CDR2 FQGNSA come from the germline V gene. V was pared by 5 bases and J by 2 bases, with 5 bases of the junction left unmatched. The CDR3 DNA follows: TGTGCCAGCAGCCGGCAGGGGGTTAACACTGAAGCTTTCTTT. Translated: CASSRQGVNTEAFF. Together with reference TRBV7-2 and TRBJ1-1, the CDR3 gives the full variable domain: GAGVSQSPSNKVTEKGKDVELRCDPISGHTALYWYRQSLGQGLEFLIYFQGNSAPDKSGLPSDRFSAERTGGSVSTLTIQRTQQEDSAVYLCASSRQGVNTEAFFGQGTRLTVV.

The J gene is TRBJ2-1, the V gene TRBV12-5, with D hard to call. CDR3 size: 14 residues. Looked up from germline, CDR1 is LGHNT and CDR2 is FRNRAP. The V end lost 1 base, the J end lost 8 bases, and 12 bases lay between the germline ends. For the CDR3, the DNA is TGTGCTAGTGGTTTGGCCCTATTTCCGGATGAGCAGTTCTTC. Protein: CASGLALFPDEQFF.

This chain uses TRBV6-1 with TRBJ1-2; D is undetermined. V lost 5 bases, J lost 3 bases, and 7 bases lay in between. The CDR3 sequence is 12 residues long. Per germline, CDR1 MNHNS and CDR2 SASEGT. CDR3 loop: CASSMTDYGYTF. The CDR3, as DNA: TGTGCCAGCAGTATGACGGACTATGGCTACACCTTC.

The chain joins TRBV7-6 to TRBJ2-5; TRBD2 aligns across 9 bases. The germline CDR1 and CDR2 sequences are SGHVS and FNYEAQ. After removal of 6 bases from V and 2 bases from J, the junction contained 7 bases not matched to a gene. The CDR3 loop spans 15 amino acids. The CDR3 sequence: CASRLGLATQETQYF. In DNA, the CDR3 is TGTGCCAGCAGACTAGGACTAGCGACACAAGAGACCCAGTACTTC.

This sequence joins TRBV6-5 and TRBJ1-1, with D possibly matching TRBD1 (5 bases). V was trimmed by 5 bases and J by 4 bases, leaving 14 bases between them. Looked up from germline, CDR1 is MNHEY and CDR2 is SVGAGI. This CDR3 comprises 14 residues. The chain's CDR3 is CASSTGTQGTEAFF. DNA of the CDR3: TGTGCCAGCAGTACCGGGACCCAGGGCACTGAAGCTTTCTTT.

V gene TRBV5-1 combines with J gene TRBJ1-2, with a possible D match to TRBD1 (5 bases). This CDR3 has 13 amino acids. V lost 5 bases and J lost 6, with 14 bases in between. Germline-derived CDR1 and CDR2 are SGHRS and YFSETQ. The CDR3 nucleotides read TGCGCCAGCAGTATGGAGGGGTTGGATGGCTACACCTTC. It codes for CASSMEGLDGYTF. The full variable domain, completed using reference TRBV5-1 and TRBJ1-2, is KAGVTQTPRYLIKTRGQQVTLSCSPISGHRSVSWYQQTPGQGLQFLFEYFSETQRNKGNFPGRFSGRQFSNSRSEMNVSTLELGDSALYLCASSMEGLDGYTFGSGTRLTVV.

The chain uses TRBV14 and TRBJ2-7; D gene ambiguous. V lost 4 bases, J lost 3 bases, and 13 bases lay in between. Germline CDR1 is SGHDN and CDR2 is FVKESK. CDR3 length equals 14 residues. Here the CDR3 DNA reads TGTGCCAGCAGCCCATACGAATCCTACTACGAGCAGTACTTC. Residues: CASSPYESYYEQYF.

The rearrangement links TRBV19 to TRBJ2-3, with no clear D. V was shortened by 4 bases and J by 6 bases, with 14 bases between the two germline ends. The CDR3 consists of 14 residues. Germline lookup yields CDR1 LNHDA and CDR2 SQIVND (reference sequence). In DNA, the CDR3 is TGTGCCAGTAGTAGGCCGGACCATTCGGATACGCAGTATTTT. This translates into CASSRPDHSDTQYF.

The rearrangement links TRBV30 to TRBJ2-5, with D possibly TRBD2 on 7 matching bases. The closer fit of TRBJ2-7 to the DNA end suggests the J call may be wrong. There are 13 residues in the CDR3. Per germline, CDR1 GTSNPN and CDR2 SVGIG (reference sequence). DNA for the CDR3: TGTGCCTGGAGTCGGGGGGCCACCTACGAGCAGTACTTC. It specifies CAWSRGATYEQYF.

The chain is built from TRBV5-1 and TRBJ1-5; no clear D. V was cut by 4 bases and J by 6 bases, with 11 bases left in between. The CDR3 consists of 13 residues. Germline lookup yields CDR1 SGHRS and CDR2 YFSETQ. The CDR3 here is CASSREPSQPQHF. CDR3 in DNA: TGCGCCAGCAGCCGAGAGCCGAGTCAGCCCCAGCATTTT.

This clone was detected ten times or more. The gene calls are TRBV7-2 and TRBJ1-2, with D perhaps matching TRBD1 (5 bases). From germline, CDR1 is SGHTA and CDR2 FQGNSA. V lost 4 bases and J 3 bases, leaving 12 bases between the germline ends. This CDR3 region has 14 residues. The CDR3 bases are TGTGCCAGCAGCTCAGGGACCTCCTACTATGGCTACACCTTC. Protein product: CASSSGTSYYGYTF.

The chain joins TRBV2 to TRBJ2-7; unclear D gene. Trimming shortened V by 5 bases and J by 3 bases, and 5 bases separated the two germline ends. The CDR3 has 11 residues. Per the germline V gene, CDR1 is SNHLY and CDR2 is FYNNEI. CDR3 sequence (DNA): TGTGCCAGCAGTTCAAACTACGAGCAGTACTTC. It is translated as CASSSNYEQYF.

The rearrangement uses TRBV29-1 and TRBJ2-3; no definite D call. Germline V gene lookup returns CDR1 SQVTM and CDR2 ANQGSEA. V lost 4 bases to trimming and J lost 0 bases, with 14 bases between them. The CDR3 length is 15 residues. CDR3 sequence (DNA): TGCAGCGTTGTCGGCAGTCCCTCTAGCACAGATACGCAGTATTTT. The encoded protein is CSVVGSPSSTDTQYF.

V and J are TRBV18 and TRBJ1-5, with 7 bases fitting TRBD1. The germline V gene has CDR1 KGHSH and CDR2 LQKENI. V trimming: 1 base; J trimming: 4 bases; junction bases outside the gene matches: 10. CDR3 size: 17 residues. The DNA for the CDR3 is TGTGCCAGCTCACCACAGGTTTCAACAGGGGTGAATCAGCCCCAGCATTTT. This sequence encodes CASSPQVSTGVNQPQHF.

The chain has TRBV28 and TRBJ1-2; D is unresolved. Germline CDR1 reads MDHEN; CDR2 reads SYDVKM. The CDR3 length is 11 residues. Trimming stripped 8 bases from V and 0 bases from J, with 4 bases between. As DNA, the CDR3 is TGTGCCAGCCTTGCTAACTATGGCTACACCTTC. This sequence encodes CASLANYGYTF.

This rearrangement joins TRBV30 to TRBJ1-1, with 7 nucleotides matching TRBD1. The V gene's germline CDR1 is GTSNPN and CDR2 SVGIG (reference sequence). V was pared by 2 bases and J by 6 bases, with 6 bases of the junction left unmatched. This CDR3 comprises 13 residues. CDR3: CAWSSTGSAEAFF. Written as DNA, the CDR3 is TGTGCCTGGAGTTCGACAGGGTCCGCTGAAGCTTTCTTT.

J is TRBJ2-5 and V is TRBV5-6; 9 bases line up with TRBD2. CDR3 size: 16 residues. V was clipped by 0 bases and J by 0 bases; unmatched bases: 3. The V gene's germline CDR1 is SGHDT and CDR2 YYEEEE. The CDR3 nucleotides are TGTGCCAGCAGCTTGGTCGGACTAGCGAACCAAGAGACCCAGTACTTC. Its translation is CASSLVGLANQETQYF. Drawing the rest from reference TRBV5-6 and TRBJ2-5, the complete variable domain is DAGVTQSPTHLIKTRGQQVTLRCSPKSGHDTVSWYQQALGQGPQFIFQYYEEEERQRGNFPDRFSGHQFPNYSSELNVNALLLGDSALYLCASSLVGLANQETQYFGPGTRLLVL.

The sample holds a few counts of this clone. The V gene is TRBV15, the J gene TRBJ2-7; 13 positions agree with TRBD2. The CDR3 has 16 amino acids. V trimming: 1 base; J trimming: 2 bases; junction bases outside the gene matches: 2. Germline lookup yields CDR1 LNHNV and CDR2 YYDKDF (reference sequence). The CDR3 here is CATSRGGTSGTYEQYF. CDR3 bases: TGTGCCACCAGCAGAGGCGGGACTAGCGGGACCTACGAGCAGTACTTC. The full variable domain, completed using reference TRBV15 and TRBJ2-7, is DAMVIQNPRYQVTQFGKPVTLSCSQTLNHNVMYWYQQKSSQAPKLLFHYYDKDFNNEADTPDNFQSRRPNTSFCFLDIRSPGLGDTAMYLCATSRGGTSGTYEQYFGPGTRLTVT.

The rearrangement links TRBV7-8 to TRBJ2-1; no clear D. Germline-derived CDR1 and CDR2 are SGHVS and FQNEAQ. The germline V and J ends were trimmed by 1 base and 6 bases, with 10 bases remaining between them. The CDR3 is 14 residues long. In DNA form, the CDR3 reads TGTGCCAGCAGCTTAGAACAAGGGCCCAATGAGCAGTTCTTC. It specifies CASSLEQGPNEQFF. Looking up the rest from reference TRBV7-8 and TRBJ2-1 gives the full variable domain: GAGVSQSPRYKVAKRGQDVALRCDPISGHVSLFWYQQALGQGPEFLTYFQNEAQLDKSGLPSDRFFAERPEGSVSTLKIQRTQQEDSAVYLCASSLEQGPNEQFFGPGTRLTVL.

This clone was seen more than once but under ten times. This chain joins TRBV7-9 and TRBJ2-1; 10 bases line up with TRBD2. Germline-derived CDR1 and CDR2 are SEHNR and FQNEAQ (reference sequence). This CDR3 is 15 amino acids long. Losses at the gene ends were 8 bases for V and 1 base for J; bases not matched to a gene: 5. The CDR3 DNA follows: TGTGCCAGCCTAGCGGGAGTTGGTTCCTACAATGAGCAGTTCTTC. Amino acids: CASLAGVGSYNEQFF.